These 30 T cell receptor beta chains came from one sample sequenced in a study of blood T cell repertoires in COVID-19. Clones were sequenced by immunoSEQ multiplex PCR, and TCRdb holds only the in-frame ones, with some missing. Here the sample spans 110,000 or so clones, 81% being singletons. The sample was peripheral blood. These TCRs come from a woman in her 70s with acute or convalescent COVID-19.

The chain combines TRBV27 with TRBJ1-3; 10 bases are a match to TRBD1. Germline V gene lookup returns CDR1 MNHEY and CDR2 SMNVEV (reference sequence). This CDR3 comprises 15 residues. V was pared by 6 bases and J by 2 bases, with 4 bases of the junction left unmatched. CDR3 sequence (DNA): TGTGCCAGCAGGTCGACAGGGGGCACTGGAAACACCATATATTTT. Its protein product is CASRSTGGTGNTIYF.

This clone was recorded once. The V and J genes are TRBV12-5 and TRBJ2-1; D is perhaps TRBD2 (6 bases). This CDR3 has 15 residues. Trimming pared 2 bases from V and 6 bases from J, leaving 14 bases between. Germline lookup yields CDR1 LGHNT and CDR2 FRNRAP. As DNA, the CDR3 is TGTGCTAGTGGTTTGAGGCTAGCGTCAGGCAATGAGCAGTTCTTC. Residues: CASGLRLASGNEQFF.

This clone was counted a single time. The chain uses TRBV19 and TRBJ2-1; no reliable D call. This CDR3 contains 13 residues. Germline-derived CDR1 and CDR2 are LNHDA and SQIVND (reference sequence). V dropped 7 bases and J dropped 2 bases, with 9 bases sitting between them. The CDR3 protein is CASKKRTYNEQFF. The DNA for the CDR3 is TGTGCCAGTAAAAAGCGAACCTACAATGAGCAGTTCTTC.

This clone was recorded only once. In DNA form, the CDR3 reads TGTGCCAGCACCGACAGGGGTTCCCCCTCTGGAAACACCATATATTTT. The encoded protein is CASTDRGSPSGNTIYF. The gene calls are TRBV6-6 and TRBJ1-3; the match to TRBD1 covers 8 bases. The V and J ends lost 7 bases and 0 bases, in that order; junction bases with no gene match: 8. CDR1 and CDR2 from the germline V gene are MNHNY and SVGAGI (reference sequence). This CDR3 spans 16 amino acids.

The rearrangement joins TRBV15 to TRBJ1-2, with TRBD1 matching over 7 bases. This CDR3 spans 17 amino acids. Germline loops: CDR1 LNHNV, CDR2 YYDKDF (reference sequence). The junction had 8 bases not matched to a gene; V was cut back by 0 bases and J by 1 base. In nucleotides, the CDR3 is TGTGCCACCAGCAGAGATGAGGGACAGCCACTTAACTATGGCTACACCTTC. Its protein is CATSRDEGQPLNYGYTF. Complete variable domain (other parts from reference TRBV15 and TRBJ1-2): DAMVIQNPRYQVTQFGKPVTLSCSQTLNHNVMYWYQQKSSQAPKLLFHYYDKDFNNEADTPDNFQSRRPNTSFCFLDIRSPGLGDTAMYLCATSRDEGQPLNYGYTFGSGTRLTVV.

The V and J genes are TRBV6-5 and TRBJ1-1; 7 bases are a match to TRBD1. Germline V gene data show CDR1 as MNHEY and CDR2 as SVGAGI. The CDR3 extends over 14 amino acids. V dropped 7 bases and J dropped 1; count of bases not matched to a gene: 6. The CDR3 bases are TGTGCCAGCATGGGGACAGCGAAGAACACTGAAGCTTTCTTT. It specifies CASMGTAKNTEAFF.

V gene TRBV30 combines with J gene TRBJ2-7, with D possibly TRBD1 on 6 matching bases. CDR1 GTSNPN and CDR2 SVGIG come from the germline V gene (reference sequence). The V gene lost 2 bases and the J gene lost 5 bases, with 13 bases spanning the gap. The CDR3 loop spans 13 amino acids. The CDR3 loop is CAWSIGGLNEQYF. The DNA of the CDR3 is TGTGCCTGGAGTATAGGGGGTTTAAACGAGCAGTACTTC.

V and J are TRBV30 and TRBJ1-6; 7 bases are shared with TRBD1. V dropped 1 base and J dropped 8; count of bases not matched to a gene: 2. The CDR3 loop spans 13 amino acids. Germline V gene sequence: CDR1 GTSNPN, CDR2 SVGIG (reference sequence). The CDR3: CAWSGQGHSPLHF. DNA for the CDR3: TGTGCCTGGAGTGGACAGGGTCATTCACCCCTCCACTTT. Filled out from reference TRBV30 and TRBJ1-6, the complete variable domain reads SQTIHQWPATLVQPVGSPLSLECTVEGTSNPNLYWYRQAAGRGLQLLFYSVGIGQISSEVPQNLSASRPQDRQFILSSKKLLLSDSGFYLCAWSGQGHSPLHFGNGTRLTVT.

The J gene is TRBJ2-2, the V gene TRBV9; 7 bases are a match to TRBD2. J was trimmed by 4 bases and V by 0 bases; bases with no gene match: 6. Germline CDR1 SGDLS, CDR2 YYNGEE. This CDR3 region has 16 residues. The chain's CDR3 is CASSVVAGATTGELFF. The CDR3 nucleotides read TGTGCCAGCAGCGTAGTTGCGGGAGCGACCACCGGGGAGCTGTTTTTT.

The rearrangement links TRBV19 to TRBJ1-1; tentatively, D is TRBD1 (6 bases). The V gene's germline CDR1 is LNHDA and CDR2 SQIVND (reference sequence). V lost 3 bases and J lost 2, with 10 bases in between. The CDR3 sequence is 14 residues long. The CDR3 nucleotides read TGTGCCAGTAGTATTGAGGACAGAAACACTGAAGCTTTCTTT. It specifies CASSIEDRNTEAFF.

This clone was seen once. The chain employs TRBV9 and TRBJ2-1, with 8 nucleotides matching TRBD2. J was trimmed by 5 bases and V by 1 base; bases with no gene match: 5. CDR1 and CDR2 (germline): SGDLS, YYNGEE. The CDR3 covers 15 residues. In DNA form, the CDR3 reads TGTGCCAGCAGCGTAAGCGGGAGTCTCCACAATGAGCAGTTCTTC. Translating gives CASSVSGSLHNEQFF.

The CDR3 nucleotides read TGTGCCAGCAAGCGGGGGGTTAGCACAGATACGCAGTATTTT. It specifies CASKRGVSTDTQYF. The rearrangement joins TRBV2 to TRBJ2-3; the match to TRBD2 covers 9 bases. V trimming: 7 bases; J trimming: 0 bases; junction bases outside the gene matches: 2. Germline V gene data show CDR1 as SNHLY and CDR2 as FYNNEI. CDR3 length: 14 amino acids.

The chain links TRBV2 to TRBJ1-4; D perhaps matches TRBD1 (6 bases). CDR1 SNHLY and CDR2 FYNNEI come from the germline V gene. V was trimmed by 1 base and J by 7 bases, leaving 16 bases between them. The CDR3 length is 16 residues. In DNA, the CDR3 is TGTGCCAGCAGTGAAGTTCGGGCAGGGGTGGGTGAAAAACTGTTTTTT. Residues: CASSEVRAGVGEKLFF.

This clone was observed a handful of times. This chain uses TRBV7-8 with TRBJ1-2, with a possible D match to TRBD1 (5 bases). Trimming shortened V by 1 base and J by 7 bases, and 13 bases separated the two germline ends. Germline V gives CDR1 SGHVS, CDR2 FQNEAQ. The CDR3 extends over 14 amino acids. The CDR3 spells CASSLGGDGIGYTF. In DNA form, the CDR3 reads TGTGCCAGCAGCTTAGGGGGGGACGGAATTGGCTACACCTTC.

This chain links TRBV4-2 with TRBJ1-1, with D perhaps TRBD1 (6 bases). The CDR3 runs 15 residues. Germline V gene lookup returns CDR1 LGHNA and CDR2 YNFKEQ. The V gene lost 2 bases and the J gene lost 1 base, with 11 bases spanning the gap. The CDR3 protein is CASSQPWTENTEAFF. The CDR3 DNA is TGTGCCAGCAGCCAACCTTGGACAGAGAACACTGAAGCTTTCTTT.

The chain employs TRBV6-5 and TRBJ1-1, with 7 positions matching TRBD1. Germline assignment: CDR1 MNHEY and CDR2 SVGAGI. V trimming: 6 bases; J trimming: 7 bases; junction bases outside the gene matches: 8. CDR3 length: 13 residues. For the CDR3, the DNA is TGTGCCAGCAGCTATACAGGGGAGAGTGAAGCTTTCTTT. Its protein is CASSYTGESEAFF.

The chain uses TRBV4-2 and TRBJ2-7, with no clear D. The V end lost 0 bases, the J end lost 4 bases, and 7 bases lay between the germline ends. The germline CDR1 and CDR2 sequences are LGHNA and YNFKEQ. The CDR3 contains 13 residues. The CDR3: CASSQDSPYEQYF. Written as DNA, the CDR3 is TGTGCCAGCAGCCAAGACAGTCCGTACGAGCAGTACTTC.

The rearrangement links TRBV11-1 to TRBJ2-7, with 12 bases identical to TRBD2. The CDR3 loop spans 16 amino acids. Trimming cost V 2 bases and J 5 bases; bases outside gene matches: 7. Germline-derived CDR1 and CDR2 are SGHAT and FQDESV (reference sequence). The CDR3 nucleotides are TGTGCCAGCAGCTTAACGGCGACTAGCGGGAGTAACGAGCAGTACTTC. Its protein is CASSLTATSGSNEQYF.

J is TRBJ2-1 and V is TRBV3-1 (or the pseudogene TRBV3-2); maybe TRBD2 (6 bases). Looked up from germline, CDR1 is LGHDT and CDR2 is YNNKEL (reference sequence). This CDR3 region has 16 residues. V was pared by 1 base and J by 9 bases, with 19 bases between. The CDR3 bases are TGTGCCAGCAGCCAAGCGTTGACCGCGGGGTGGTCTGAGCAGTTCTTC. This codes for CASSQALTAGWSEQFF.

This clone appeared once. The chain carries TRBV19 and TRBJ1-5; a possible D gene is TRBD1 (5 bases). Trimming pared 3 bases from V and 5 bases from J, leaving 8 bases between. CDR1 and CDR2 (germline): LNHDA, SQIVND (reference sequence). This CDR3 is 13 amino acids long. This chain's CDR3 is CASSIRDHQPQHF. As DNA, the CDR3 is TGTGCCAGTAGTATCAGGGATCATCAGCCCCAGCATTTT.

This rearrangement joins TRBV6-5 to TRBJ1-1, with TRBD1 as a possible D gene (6 bases). V dropped 0 bases and J dropped 1 base, with 12 bases sitting between them. Germline V gene data show CDR1 as MNHEY and CDR2 as SVGAGI. CDR3 length: 16 residues. CDR3 DNA sequence: TGTGCCAGCAGTTACTCGATACAGGGTACGAACACTGAAGCTTTCTTT. Protein product: CASSYSIQGTNTEAFF.

The chain recombines TRBV19 with TRBJ2-1; TRBD2 is a possible D gene (6 bases). Deletions cut 4 bases from V and 8 bases from J, with 18 bases between. Germline V gene sequence: CDR1 LNHDA, CDR2 SQIVND (reference sequence). The CDR3 is 15 amino acids. Here the CDR3 reads CASSSRRDSLDEQFF. CDR3 DNA sequence: TGTGCCAGTAGTAGTCGGCGGGACTCTTTGGATGAGCAGTTCTTC.

This chain links TRBV15 with TRBJ1-4; 12 bases map to TRBD1. The CDR3 consists of 16 residues. Losses at the gene ends were 5 bases for V and 8 bases for J; bases not matched to a gene: 9. Germline V gives CDR1 LNHNV, CDR2 YYDKDF (reference sequence). CDR3 bases: TGTGCCACCAGCCTGAGGGGGACAGGGGGCAACGAAAAACTGTTTTTT. Translated: CATSLRGTGGNEKLFF. The variable domain in full, completed from reference TRBV15 and TRBJ1-4, reads DAMVIQNPRYQVTQFGKPVTLSCSQTLNHNVMYWYQQKSSQAPKLLFHYYDKDFNNEADTPDNFQSRRPNTSFCFLDIRSPGLGDTAMYLCATSLRGTGGNEKLFFGSGTQLSVL.

This sequence joins TRBV9 and TRBJ2-1; TRBD2 aligns across 8 bases. J gave up 4 bases and V 3 bases, and 6 bases lay outside the gene matches. Germline V gives CDR1 SGDLS, CDR2 YYNGEE. The CDR3 covers 15 residues. The CDR3 coding sequence is TGTGCCAGCAGCGAAGCGGGGGCCTCTTACAATGAGCAGTTCTTC. Translating it yields CASSEAGASYNEQFF. The whole variable domain, filled in from reference TRBV9 and TRBJ2-1, reads DSGVTQTPKHLITATGQRVTLRCSPRSGDLSVYWYQQSLDQGLQFLIQYYNGEERAKGNILERFSAQQFPDLHSELNLSSLELGDSALYFCASSEAGASYNEQFFGPGTRLTVL.

The chain has TRBV7-2 and TRBJ2-7; the match to TRBD1 covers 7 bases. The CDR3 sequence is 13 residues long. In germline, CDR1 is SGHTA, CDR2 FQGNSA. V dropped 1 base and J dropped 3; count of bases not matched to a gene: 0. The CDR3: CASSLGTGYEQYF. The CDR3 coding sequence is TGTGCCAGCAGCTTAGGGACAGGCTACGAGCAGTACTTC. The whole variable domain, remainder taken from reference TRBV7-2 and TRBJ2-7, is GAGVSQSPSNKVTEKGKDVELRCDPISGHTALYWYRQSLGQGLEFLIYFQGNSAPDKSGLPSDRFSAERTGGSVSTLTIQRTQQEDSAVYLCASSLGTGYEQYFGPGTRLTVT.

The V call is TRBV19, the J call TRBJ1-4, with TRBD1 as a possible D gene (6 bases). The CDR3 is 15 residues long. Trimming removed 3 bases from V and 3 bases from J, with 11 bases in between. Germline-derived CDR1 and CDR2 are LNHDA and SQIVND (reference sequence). CDR3 DNA: TGTGCCAGTAGTATCCGGACAGTTCCTAATGAAAAACTGTTTTTT. This encodes CASSIRTVPNEKLFF.

V and J are TRBV7-2 and TRBJ2-7, with 10 bases fitting TRBD1. Losses at the gene ends were 1 base for V and 6 bases for J; bases not matched to a gene: 3. The germline gives CDR1 SGHTA, CDR2 FQGNSA. The CDR3 is 14 residues long. The CDR3 reads CASSLGGQGIEQYF. CDR3 DNA sequence: TGTGCCAGCAGCTTAGGGGGACAGGGGATCGAGCAGTACTTC.

This clone was found once. The chain carries TRBV23-1 and TRBJ2-7; 7 nucleotides align to TRBD2. TRBV23-1 is annotated as an ORF whose role is uncertain. V shed 0 bases and J 5 bases; nucleotides not matched to a gene: 7. CDR3 size: 15 residues. The CDR3 nucleotides read TGCGCCAGCAGTCAATCAGGCGGGAGTAAAGACGAGCAGTACTTC. This gives the protein CASSQSGGSKDEQYF.

The V gene is TRBV10-3, the J gene TRBJ1-3, with 9 bases fitting TRBD1. The CDR3 totals 16 residues. Losses at the gene ends were 3 bases for V and 0 bases for J; bases not matched to a gene: 3. Germline V gene data show CDR1 as ENHRY and CDR2 as SYGVKD. The CDR3 DNA follows: TGTGCCATCAGTGAAGGGGACAGGGCCTCTGGAAACACCATATATTTT. Amino acids: CAISEGDRASGNTIYF.

V usage is TRBV11-2 and J usage is TRBJ1-1; maybe TRBD1 (5 bases). CDR3 length: 15 amino acids. Trimming cost V 3 bases and J 4 bases, with 15 bases left between them. From germline, CDR1 is SGHAT and CDR2 FQNNGV. CDR3 coding DNA: TGTGCCAGCAGCTTCCTTTTAGGGACTGCCACTGAAGCTTTCTTT. It is translated as CASSFLLGTATEAFF.